This T cell receptor beta chain was recovered during a study of cytomegalovirus exposure and HLA in healthy donors (dated by TCRdb to the late 2010s). Regarding the study in general: An earlier analysis of 550 to 700 of the donors reported about 290 Gb of sequence data and approximately 110 million unique TCR beta sequences from some 180 million T cells. About five DR-DQ haplotypes were treated as single units for association and clustering because of strong linkage in the cohort. Rather than drawing on any new phenotypic data, the later analysis identified candidate immune exposures from TCR beta sequences and the way those sequences occurred across donors. In addition to the first cohort of 666 subjects, a separate validation cohort of approximately 130 different subjects was used. High-throughput TCR immunosequencing, statistical association of individual TCRs with disease status, and machine learning were combined to predict cytomegalovirus infection status. A later genetic analysis used genome-wide SNP genotypes for about 60% of the 666 donors, treating that subset as a discovery cohort. Around 320 gigabases of sequencing data and 80 million or so unique TCR sequences were included in an early release covering roughly 600 HLA-typed donors. A later analysis re-analyzed previously published TCR beta repertoires from 660 or so donors and added high-resolution HLA genotyping to study TCR occurrence patterns. To decide whether each TCR beta V gene segment behaved as functional or pseudogenic, an earlier analysis of approximately 600 of the donors relied on high-throughput TCR beta sequencing. Class I and class II HLA loci were covered by the typing at four-digit resolution. The number of typed donors differed by locus: roughly 629-640 for A, B, C, DRB1 and DQB1; some 500 for DQA1; 600 to 610 for DPA1; and some 430 for DPB1. Every discovery cohort repertoire had been produced on one sequencing platform. Of the roughly 430 genotyped donors, approximately 83% fell in the genetic ancestry cluster associated with self-reported Caucasian donors. The study profiled the T cell repertoires of about 640 subjects by immunosequencing and related them to cytomegalovirus serostatus. Across 398 genotyped donors of the cohort, an average of about 240,000 unique TCR beta nucleotide sequences per donor were sequenced, and approximately 17% of those sequences were non-productive. Donor age, sex, ethnicity and CMV serostatus were compiled alongside the repertoire data. The study aimed to test whether cataloging public T cell receptors could reveal signatures of past pathogen exposure.

What the study reported, not specific to this receptor: HLA typing was unavailable for some donors at each locus, so association tests used only the typed subset. A few of the identified cytomegalovirus-associated TCR beta chains were confirmed in vitro to be specific for cytomegalovirus antigens. According to the authors, the approach could potentially be generalized to other disease states and immunological phenotypes. An earlier analysis of around 540 of the donors showed that most TCR beta V segments appeared in productive rearrangements either about 90% or about 30% of the time, which broadly matched IMGT annotations. Some IMGT-functional V segments, including TRBV6-2 and TRBV6-3, could not be distinguished by the 87-base-pair reads and were therefore excluded. Linkage disequilibrium might explain the correlated functional status among segregating V segments, but an unknown experimental factor could not be ruled out. According to a later genetic analysis, donors in an Asian-associated ancestry cluster had fewer N-insertions in productive TCRs than the approximately 670-donor mean. In a later analysis, HLA-associated TCR beta chains showed more clonal expansion and lower generation probabilities than non-associated chains that were equally common. A later analysis reported that several top co-occurrence clusters appeared linked to parvovirus B19, influenza, CMV and Epstein-Barr virus. Strong co-occurrence of HLA alleles, especially DR and DQ, made assigning TCR associations to individual alleles difficult. The only immune exposure information available for the cohort was CMV serostatus. In this cohort, only TCR beta chains were sequenced, and detectable features were limited by the absence of alpha or paired-chain data. At a false discovery rate of 0.05, a later analysis linked under 20,000 TCR beta sequences to specific HLA alleles. V-gene and J-gene trimming of TCR beta chains was associated with a missense DCLRE1C variant in a later genetic analysis, and the association was replicated in an independent cohort. A further reported finding was that TCR beta sequences accurately predicted the HLA-A and HLA-B alleles for most subjects in the first cohort. While some public TCRs were present in many individuals, most TCR sequences turned up only very rarely across donors. In both the original and validation cohorts, the classifier was reported to diagnose cytomegalovirus status with high specificity and sensitivity. According to a later analysis, most CMV-associated TCR beta chains appeared to be HLA-restricted, and the HLA associations seemed to be driven largely by CMV exposure. In the study, around 150 TCR beta chains were listed as associated with cytomegalovirus. A cluster of highly shared sequence variants was judged likely to represent a technical artifact of the sequencing pipeline. In a later analysis, the rate of TCR association differed among HLA loci, with DRB1 alleles having the most associated TCRs and HLA-C alleles having the fewest. Presence/absence analyses assumed roughly uniform sequencing depth across donors, an assumption that may not hold. Because counts were too low, seventeen rarely observed V segments, including chromosome 9 orphons, were excluded from the earlier analysis of a few hundred of the donors.

CDR1 is given as MDHEN and CDR2 as SYDVKM, both from the germline V gene. V has 7 bases trimmed and J has 2 bases trimmed; junction bases matching no gene number 7. Taken from cysteine to phenylalanine, the CDR3 has 14 residues. The only DNA kept is the CDR3, 42 bases in frame from the first base. The library was generated by the immunoSEQ multiplex PCR assay. The multiplex PCR relied on a mix of 60 forward primers for TCR Vbeta segments and 13 reverse primers for TCR Jbeta segments. Amplification of the CDR3 region of rearranged TCR beta genes was performed with a multiplex PCR assay on genomic DNA. The amplified TCR beta libraries were sequenced on the Illumina HiSeq System as 87-base-pair reads. The source study handled its data this way. In a later analysis, tens of millions of unique TCR beta chains were counted across the 666 repertoires, and about 9.9 million of these chains were shared by at least two donors. To remove PCR and sequencing errors, raw reads were error-corrected and collapsed into unique sequences using a nearest-neighbor algorithm that merged closely related sequences. Alignment of CDR3 sequences to IMGT reference sequences was used to assign V, D and J gene segments. For a sequence to be retained, a match of at least six nucleotides was required to both a V gene segment and a J gene segment. Rearrangements were classified as productive when the CDR3 lacked stop codons and remained in frame with V and J, and all other rearrangements were classified as non-productive. CDR3 was defined according to IMGT convention as the region running from the second conserved V-encoded cysteine to the conserved J-encoded phenylalanine. The earlier analysis of 500 to 600 of the donors excluded sequences that lacked an unambiguous match to a single V gene segment. An earlier analysis of 550 to 650 of the donors classified V segments as functional when productive rearrangements were above 56.7% and as segregating when the standard deviation between donors was above 5%. A statistical classification framework was built for diagnosing cytomegalovirus status from the catalog of TCR beta chain sequences. In a later analysis, TCR nucleotide sequences were compared against IMGT/GENE-DB human TR gene sequences so that V and J genes could be assigned. A later analysis assigned CDR3 sequences and most-parsimonious VDJ recombination scenarios with the TCRdist pipeline. In a later analysis, each TCR beta chain was defined by its CDR3 amino acid sequence together with its V-gene family, and reads lacking a unique V-gene family were excluded. As a way to deal with suspected cross-contamination and a sequencing artifact, a later analysis dropped 592 nucleotide sequences that were highly shared and had low generation probability. A later analysis calculated a clonal expansion index for each public chain from normalized within-repertoire ranks of inferred template counts. A later analysis computed generation probabilities with a VDJ recombination model fitted to out-of-frame rearrangements, and checked the results against IGoR. In a later analysis, TCR-TCR, TCR-HLA and TCR-CMV co-occurrence was scored with hypergeometric tests, and a repertoire-size bias correction was applied to TCR pairs. A later analysis estimated false discovery rates by permuting HLA or CMV assignments 20 times. A later analysis grouped co-occurring TCRs with DBSCAN, adding TCRdist sequence similarity when clustering within HLA-allele-positive subsets. Repertoires with fewer than 30,000 or more than 120,000 public chains were left out of co-occurrence clustering, as were about five repertoires with anomalous nucleotide sharing. Sourced from immuneACCESS, this table was stored by TCRdb with only in-frame sequences that have V and J called. A share of the clones is absent; for the studies checked, an unresolved V gene accounts for under half, and the remainder has no known explanation. V and J calls and clone size are as listed in that table; D and trimming were resolved from the DNA. For this sample there are 200,000 or so clones; around 83% appear just once. The biggest ten clones account for 6.5% of the sample.

About this clone itself: Its antigen is unknown. Per-nucleotide qualities are absent, and no much larger clonotype sits a single base away.

The cohort comprised some 730 healthy bone marrow donors. At the time of sampling, all cohort members were nominally healthy, though unrecorded immune exposures were likely present. The donor was CMV seropositive and belonged to the group of 250 to 300 seropositive cohort members. A peripheral blood sample was provided by each donor, and peripheral blood mononuclear cells were used for TCR beta sequencing. Genomic DNA was extracted from the blood cell samples with the Qiagen DNeasy Blood Extraction Kit. The source is a woman between 45 and 65 years old in good health and CMV-seropositive. The rearrangement joined TRBV28 to TRBJ1-2, with 7 bases aligning to TRBD1. Sequencing was done on a sample of PBMCs. The nucleotide sequence reads as follows: TGTGCCAGCACGGGACAGCCTGGAAACTATGGCTACACCTTC. This yields the protein CASTGQPGNYGYTF.